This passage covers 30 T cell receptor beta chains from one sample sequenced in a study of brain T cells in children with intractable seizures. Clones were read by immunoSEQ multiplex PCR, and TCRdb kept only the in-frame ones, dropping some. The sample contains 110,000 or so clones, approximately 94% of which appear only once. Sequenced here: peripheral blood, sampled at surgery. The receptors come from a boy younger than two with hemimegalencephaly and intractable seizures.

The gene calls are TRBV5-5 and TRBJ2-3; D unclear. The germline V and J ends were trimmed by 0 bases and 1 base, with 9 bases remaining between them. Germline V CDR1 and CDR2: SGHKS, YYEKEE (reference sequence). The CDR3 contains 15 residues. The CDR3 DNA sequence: TGTGCCAGCAGCTTGGCCTGGCGGCGCACAGATACGCAGTATTTT. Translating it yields CASSLAWRRTDTQYF.

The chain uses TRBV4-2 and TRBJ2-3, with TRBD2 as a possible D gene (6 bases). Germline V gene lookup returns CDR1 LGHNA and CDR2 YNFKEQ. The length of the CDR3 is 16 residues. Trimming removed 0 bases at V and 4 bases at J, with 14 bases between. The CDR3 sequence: CASSQDGGTLADTQYF. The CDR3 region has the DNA TGTGCCAGCAGCCAAGATGGCGGGACCCTCGCAGATACGCAGTATTTT.

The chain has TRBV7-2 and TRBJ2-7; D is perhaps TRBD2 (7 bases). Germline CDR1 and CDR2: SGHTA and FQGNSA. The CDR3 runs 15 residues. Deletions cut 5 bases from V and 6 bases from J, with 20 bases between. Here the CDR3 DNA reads TGTGCCAGCAGCCCCAGGAGGGGGAGGGCGGGCGAGCAGTACTTC. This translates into CASSPRRGRAGEQYF.

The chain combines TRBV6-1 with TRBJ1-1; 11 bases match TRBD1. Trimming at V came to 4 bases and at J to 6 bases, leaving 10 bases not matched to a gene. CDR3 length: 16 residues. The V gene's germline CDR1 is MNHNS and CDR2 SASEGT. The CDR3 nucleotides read TGTGCCAGCAGTGTTATTCCGGGACAGGGGGTAGCTGAAGCTTTCTTT. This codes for CASSVIPGQGVAEAFF.

In DNA form, the CDR3 reads TGTGCCAGCAGCTTGGAGCTAGCCTCCTACAATGAGCAGTTCTTC. This gives the protein CASSLELASYNEQFF. The chain is built from TRBV5-5 and TRBJ2-1, with TRBD2 as a possible D gene (5 bases). The CDR3 loop spans 15 amino acids. CDR1 SGHKS and CDR2 YYEKEE come from the germline V gene (reference sequence). Trimming took off 0 bases at V and 0 bases at J, with 7 bases between the two ends. Drawing the rest from reference TRBV5-5 and TRBJ2-1, the complete variable domain is DAGVTQSPTHLIKTRGQQVTLRCSPISGHKSVSWYQQVLGQGPQFIFQYYEKEERGRGNFPDRFSARQFPNYSSELNVNALLLGDSALYLCASSLELASYNEQFFGPGTRLTVL.

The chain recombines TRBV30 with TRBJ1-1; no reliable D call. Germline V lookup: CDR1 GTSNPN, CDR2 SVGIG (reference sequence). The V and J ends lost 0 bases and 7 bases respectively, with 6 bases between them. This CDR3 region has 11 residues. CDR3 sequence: CAWSVQLEAFF. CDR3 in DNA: TGTGCCTGGAGTGTACAGCTTGAAGCTTTCTTT.

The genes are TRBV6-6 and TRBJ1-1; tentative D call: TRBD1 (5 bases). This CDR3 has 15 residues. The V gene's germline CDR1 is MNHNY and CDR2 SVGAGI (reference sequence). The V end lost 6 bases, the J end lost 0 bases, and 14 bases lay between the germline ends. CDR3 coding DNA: TGTGCCAGCAGACCCCGTGGACATCTGAACACTGAAGCTTTCTTT. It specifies CASRPRGHLNTEAFF.

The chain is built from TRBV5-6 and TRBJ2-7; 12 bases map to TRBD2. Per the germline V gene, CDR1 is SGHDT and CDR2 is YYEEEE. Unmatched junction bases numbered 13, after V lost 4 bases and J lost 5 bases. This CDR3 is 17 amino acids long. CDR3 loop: CASSPWTSGTGIHEQYF. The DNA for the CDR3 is TGTGCCAGCAGCCCGTGGACTAGCGGGACCGGTATCCACGAGCAGTACTTC.

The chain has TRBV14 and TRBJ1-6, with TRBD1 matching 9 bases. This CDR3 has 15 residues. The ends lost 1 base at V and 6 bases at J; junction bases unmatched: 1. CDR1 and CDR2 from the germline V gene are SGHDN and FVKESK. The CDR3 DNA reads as TGTGCCAGCAGCCAAGGACAGGGGGTTAATTCACCCCTCCACTTT. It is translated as CASSQGQGVNSPLHF.

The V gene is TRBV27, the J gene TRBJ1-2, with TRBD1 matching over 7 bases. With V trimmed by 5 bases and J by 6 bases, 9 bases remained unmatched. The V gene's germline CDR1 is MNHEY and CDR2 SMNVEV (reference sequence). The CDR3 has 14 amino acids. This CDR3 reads CASSPLDRAHGYTF. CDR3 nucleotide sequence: TGTGCCAGCAGTCCCCTCGACAGGGCCCATGGCTACACCTTC.

The CDR3 coding sequence is TGCGCCAGCAGCTTGACAGGGCGGGAGACCCAGTACTTC. It translates to CASSLTGRETQYF. The V gene is TRBV5-1, the J gene TRBJ2-5; a possible D gene is TRBD1 (6 bases). In germline, CDR1 is SGHRS, CDR2 YFSETQ. With 1 base removed from V and 5 bases from J, the gap between germline ends came to 9 bases. This CDR3 contains 13 residues. Looking up the rest from reference TRBV5-1 and TRBJ2-5 gives the full variable domain: KAGVTQTPRYLIKTRGQQVTLSCSPISGHRSVSWYQQTPGQGLQFLFEYFSETQRNKGNFPGRFSGRQFSNSRSEMNVSTLELGDSALYLCASSLTGRETQYFGPGTRLLVL.

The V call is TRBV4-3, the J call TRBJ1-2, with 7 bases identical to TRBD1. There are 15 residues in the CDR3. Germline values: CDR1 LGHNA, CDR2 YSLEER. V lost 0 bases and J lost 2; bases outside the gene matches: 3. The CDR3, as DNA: TGCGCCAGCAGCCAAGAGGGCAGGGGGAACTATGGCTACACCTTC. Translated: CASSQEGRGNYGYTF.

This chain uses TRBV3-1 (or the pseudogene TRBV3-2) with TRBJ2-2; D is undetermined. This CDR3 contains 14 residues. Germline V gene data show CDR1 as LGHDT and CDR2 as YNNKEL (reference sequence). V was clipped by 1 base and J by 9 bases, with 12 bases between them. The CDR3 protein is CASSQGWQIRELFF. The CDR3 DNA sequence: TGTGCCAGCAGCCAAGGGTGGCAGATTAGGGAGCTGTTTTTT.

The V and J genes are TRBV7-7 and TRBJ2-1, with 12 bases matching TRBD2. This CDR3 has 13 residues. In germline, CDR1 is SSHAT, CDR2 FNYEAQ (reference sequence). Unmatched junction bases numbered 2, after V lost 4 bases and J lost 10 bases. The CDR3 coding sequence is TGTGCCAGCAGCTCCGGACTAGCGGGGGAGCAGTTCTTC. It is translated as CASSSGLAGEQFF.

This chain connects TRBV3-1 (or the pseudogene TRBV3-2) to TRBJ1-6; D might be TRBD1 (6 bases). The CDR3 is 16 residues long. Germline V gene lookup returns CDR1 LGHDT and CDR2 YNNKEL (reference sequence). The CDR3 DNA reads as TGTGTCGCTCCCCCGGGGGGCGAGTCCTATAATTCACCCCTCCACTTT. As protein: CVAPPGGESYNSPLHF.

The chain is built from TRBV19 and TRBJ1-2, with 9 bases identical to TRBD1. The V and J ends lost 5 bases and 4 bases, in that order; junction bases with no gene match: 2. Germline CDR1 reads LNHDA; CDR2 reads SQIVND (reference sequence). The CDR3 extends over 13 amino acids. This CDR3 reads CASSVQGAYGYTF. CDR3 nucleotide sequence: TGTGCCAGTAGTGTACAGGGGGCCTATGGCTACACCTTC.

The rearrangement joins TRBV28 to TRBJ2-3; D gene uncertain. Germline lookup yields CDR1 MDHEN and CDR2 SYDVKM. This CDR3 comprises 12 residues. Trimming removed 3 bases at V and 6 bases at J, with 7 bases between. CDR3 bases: TGTGCCAGCAGTTTCAGGTTGGATACGCAGTATTTT. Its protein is CASSFRLDTQYF.

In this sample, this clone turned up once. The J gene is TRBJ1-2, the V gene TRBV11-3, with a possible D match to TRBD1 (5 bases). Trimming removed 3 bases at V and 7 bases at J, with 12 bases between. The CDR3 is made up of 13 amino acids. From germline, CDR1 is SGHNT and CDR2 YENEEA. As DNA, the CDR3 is TGTGCCAGCAGCTTTCCCAGCGGGACTGGCTACACCTTC. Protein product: CASSFPSGTGYTF.

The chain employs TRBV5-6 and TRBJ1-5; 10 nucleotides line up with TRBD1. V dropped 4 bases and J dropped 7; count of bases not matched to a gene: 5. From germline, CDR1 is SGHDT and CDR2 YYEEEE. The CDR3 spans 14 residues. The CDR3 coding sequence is TGTGCCAGCAGCCCTCCGGGACAGGGGCAGCCCCAGCATTTT. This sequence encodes CASSPPGQGQPQHF.

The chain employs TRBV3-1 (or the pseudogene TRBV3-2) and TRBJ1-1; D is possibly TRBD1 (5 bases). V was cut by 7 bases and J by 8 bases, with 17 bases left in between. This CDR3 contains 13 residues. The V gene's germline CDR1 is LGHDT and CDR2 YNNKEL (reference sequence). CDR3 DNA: TGTGCCAGCACCCAGGGTGGAGCGGGCGAAGCTTTCTTT. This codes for CASTQGGAGEAFF.

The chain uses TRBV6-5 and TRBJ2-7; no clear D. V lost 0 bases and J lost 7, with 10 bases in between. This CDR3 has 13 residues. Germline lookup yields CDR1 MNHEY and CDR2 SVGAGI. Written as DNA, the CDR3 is TGTGCCAGCAGTTACTCGATCGCGTCTGAGCAGTACTTC. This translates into CASSYSIASEQYF.

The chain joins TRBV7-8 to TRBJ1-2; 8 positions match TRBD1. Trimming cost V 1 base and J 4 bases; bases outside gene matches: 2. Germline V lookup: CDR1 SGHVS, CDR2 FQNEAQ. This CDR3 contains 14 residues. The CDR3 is CASSLGDRGYGYTF. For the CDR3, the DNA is TGTGCCAGCAGCTTAGGTGACAGGGGCTATGGCTACACCTTC.

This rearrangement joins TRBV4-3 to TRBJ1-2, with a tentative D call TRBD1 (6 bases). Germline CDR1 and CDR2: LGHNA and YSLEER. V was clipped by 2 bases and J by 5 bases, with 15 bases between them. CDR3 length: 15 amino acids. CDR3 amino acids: CASSQIGGALYGYTF. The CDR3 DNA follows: TGCGCCAGCAGCCAAATCGGGGGGGCCTTATATGGCTACACCTTC.

CDR3: CASSPRWPEGQPDTQYF. The CDR3 DNA reads as TGTGCCAGCAGCCCCCGTTGGCCGGAGGGCCAGCCAGATACGCAGTATTTT. This rearrangement joins TRBV4-2 to TRBJ2-3; a weak D match, TRBD2 (6 bases). There are 17 residues in the CDR3. Between the trimmed V and J ends, which lost 4 bases and 4 bases, there was a span of 21 bases. Germline lookup yields CDR1 LGHNA and CDR2 YNFKEQ.

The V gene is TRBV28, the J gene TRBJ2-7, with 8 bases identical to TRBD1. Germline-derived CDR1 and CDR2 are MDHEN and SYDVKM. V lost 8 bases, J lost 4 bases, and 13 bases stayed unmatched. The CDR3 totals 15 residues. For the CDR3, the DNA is TGTGCCAGCTCGACGGGGACAGGAGCTCCTTACGAGCAGTACTTC. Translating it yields CASSTGTGAPYEQYF.

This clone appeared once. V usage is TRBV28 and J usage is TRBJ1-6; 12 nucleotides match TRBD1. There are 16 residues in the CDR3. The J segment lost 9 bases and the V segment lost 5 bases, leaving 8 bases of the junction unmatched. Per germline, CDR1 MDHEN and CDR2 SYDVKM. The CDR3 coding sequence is TGTGCCAGCAGTCCCTGGGACAGGGGGCGAAGTTCACCCCTCCACTTT. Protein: CASSPWDRGRSSPLHF.

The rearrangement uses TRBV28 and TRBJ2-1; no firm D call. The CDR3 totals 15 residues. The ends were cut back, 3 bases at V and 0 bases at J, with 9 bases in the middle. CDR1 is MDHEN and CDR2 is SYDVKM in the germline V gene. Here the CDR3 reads CASSLAESSYNEQFF. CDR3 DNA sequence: TGTGCCAGCAGTTTGGCCGAGAGCTCCTACAATGAGCAGTTCTTC.

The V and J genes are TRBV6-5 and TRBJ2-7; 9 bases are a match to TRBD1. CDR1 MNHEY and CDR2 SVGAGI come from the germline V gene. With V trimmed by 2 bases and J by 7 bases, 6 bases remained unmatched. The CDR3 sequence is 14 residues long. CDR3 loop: CASSYRDRETEQYF. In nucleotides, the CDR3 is TGTGCCAGCAGTTACCGGGACAGGGAGACGGAGCAGTACTTC.

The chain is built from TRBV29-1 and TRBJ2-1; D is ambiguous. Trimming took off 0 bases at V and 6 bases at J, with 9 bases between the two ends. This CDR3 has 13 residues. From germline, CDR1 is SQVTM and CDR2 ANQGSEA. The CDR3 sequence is CSVEDPGGNEQFF. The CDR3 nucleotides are TGCAGCGTTGAAGATCCCGGCGGCAATGAGCAGTTCTTC.

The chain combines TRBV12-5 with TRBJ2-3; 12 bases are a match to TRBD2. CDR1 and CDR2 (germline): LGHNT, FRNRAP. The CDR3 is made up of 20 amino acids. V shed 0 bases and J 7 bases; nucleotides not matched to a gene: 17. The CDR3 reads CASGLVVSSGRGRFGNTQYF. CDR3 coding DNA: TGTGCTAGTGGTTTGGTAGTGTCTAGCGGGAGGGGGAGGTTCGGAAATACGCAGTATTTT.